This TCR beta chain derives from a study of Tregs in tolerant kidney transplant recipients. Study outcomes and limitations: Expanding Tregs on activated donor B cells appeared to best identify donor-specific TCRbeta clones. Few patients were studied, so findings need validation in larger groups. Biological reproducibility was not directly addressed in this study.

Here immunoSEQ multiplex PCR was the method, and the copy in TCRdb shows in-frame clones only, minus some. Of some 240,000 clones in the sample, 80% to 85% were seen once. Unstimulated regulatory T cells (CD4+CD25+CD127-), CD4+CD25- non-regulatory cells, CD4 and CD8 cells were FACS-sorted from thawed PBMCs. This CDR3 is built from 14 residues. The germline V and J ends were trimmed by 5 bases and 10 bases, with 15 bases remaining between them. Germline-derived CDR1 and CDR2 are SGHAT and FQNNGV. Points on this clone: What it recognizes is unknown.

Sequenced material: CD4+ T cells from blood. The sequence was obtained from a human donor in good health. This chain links TRBV11-2 with TRBJ1-6; a possible D gene is TRBD1 (6 bases). CDR3 nucleotides: TGTGCCAGCAGCAAAGACAGGATTAACTCACCCCTCCACTTT. Translated: CASSKDRINSPLHF.